This TCR beta chain was recovered during a study of graft-versus-host responses after intestinal transplantation. Whole-study findings and limits: Peak circulating GvH clone levels tracked with early post-transplant HvG declines.

Trimming removed 2 bases from V and 9 bases from J, with 11 bases in between. This CDR3 comprises 13 residues. Germline CDR1 LNHDA, CDR2 SQIVND (reference sequence). A note on this clone: Antigen unknown.

Profiled with immunoSEQ multiplex PCR; TCRdb holds only in-frame clones, not every one. The data contain some 85,000 clones, roughly 84% of them seen just once; the ten biggest clones take up under 9.5%. Sequenced material: unstimulated CD8+ T cells sorted from spleen or lymph node cells, taken before transplant. This chain links TRBV19 with TRBJ2-1; D not resolved. This TCR was sampled from a human donor who was the organ donor for an intestinal transplant. CDR3 protein: CASSISSTAEQFF. The DNA of the CDR3 is TGTGCCAGTAGTATAAGCTCGACCGCTGAGCAGTTCTTC.